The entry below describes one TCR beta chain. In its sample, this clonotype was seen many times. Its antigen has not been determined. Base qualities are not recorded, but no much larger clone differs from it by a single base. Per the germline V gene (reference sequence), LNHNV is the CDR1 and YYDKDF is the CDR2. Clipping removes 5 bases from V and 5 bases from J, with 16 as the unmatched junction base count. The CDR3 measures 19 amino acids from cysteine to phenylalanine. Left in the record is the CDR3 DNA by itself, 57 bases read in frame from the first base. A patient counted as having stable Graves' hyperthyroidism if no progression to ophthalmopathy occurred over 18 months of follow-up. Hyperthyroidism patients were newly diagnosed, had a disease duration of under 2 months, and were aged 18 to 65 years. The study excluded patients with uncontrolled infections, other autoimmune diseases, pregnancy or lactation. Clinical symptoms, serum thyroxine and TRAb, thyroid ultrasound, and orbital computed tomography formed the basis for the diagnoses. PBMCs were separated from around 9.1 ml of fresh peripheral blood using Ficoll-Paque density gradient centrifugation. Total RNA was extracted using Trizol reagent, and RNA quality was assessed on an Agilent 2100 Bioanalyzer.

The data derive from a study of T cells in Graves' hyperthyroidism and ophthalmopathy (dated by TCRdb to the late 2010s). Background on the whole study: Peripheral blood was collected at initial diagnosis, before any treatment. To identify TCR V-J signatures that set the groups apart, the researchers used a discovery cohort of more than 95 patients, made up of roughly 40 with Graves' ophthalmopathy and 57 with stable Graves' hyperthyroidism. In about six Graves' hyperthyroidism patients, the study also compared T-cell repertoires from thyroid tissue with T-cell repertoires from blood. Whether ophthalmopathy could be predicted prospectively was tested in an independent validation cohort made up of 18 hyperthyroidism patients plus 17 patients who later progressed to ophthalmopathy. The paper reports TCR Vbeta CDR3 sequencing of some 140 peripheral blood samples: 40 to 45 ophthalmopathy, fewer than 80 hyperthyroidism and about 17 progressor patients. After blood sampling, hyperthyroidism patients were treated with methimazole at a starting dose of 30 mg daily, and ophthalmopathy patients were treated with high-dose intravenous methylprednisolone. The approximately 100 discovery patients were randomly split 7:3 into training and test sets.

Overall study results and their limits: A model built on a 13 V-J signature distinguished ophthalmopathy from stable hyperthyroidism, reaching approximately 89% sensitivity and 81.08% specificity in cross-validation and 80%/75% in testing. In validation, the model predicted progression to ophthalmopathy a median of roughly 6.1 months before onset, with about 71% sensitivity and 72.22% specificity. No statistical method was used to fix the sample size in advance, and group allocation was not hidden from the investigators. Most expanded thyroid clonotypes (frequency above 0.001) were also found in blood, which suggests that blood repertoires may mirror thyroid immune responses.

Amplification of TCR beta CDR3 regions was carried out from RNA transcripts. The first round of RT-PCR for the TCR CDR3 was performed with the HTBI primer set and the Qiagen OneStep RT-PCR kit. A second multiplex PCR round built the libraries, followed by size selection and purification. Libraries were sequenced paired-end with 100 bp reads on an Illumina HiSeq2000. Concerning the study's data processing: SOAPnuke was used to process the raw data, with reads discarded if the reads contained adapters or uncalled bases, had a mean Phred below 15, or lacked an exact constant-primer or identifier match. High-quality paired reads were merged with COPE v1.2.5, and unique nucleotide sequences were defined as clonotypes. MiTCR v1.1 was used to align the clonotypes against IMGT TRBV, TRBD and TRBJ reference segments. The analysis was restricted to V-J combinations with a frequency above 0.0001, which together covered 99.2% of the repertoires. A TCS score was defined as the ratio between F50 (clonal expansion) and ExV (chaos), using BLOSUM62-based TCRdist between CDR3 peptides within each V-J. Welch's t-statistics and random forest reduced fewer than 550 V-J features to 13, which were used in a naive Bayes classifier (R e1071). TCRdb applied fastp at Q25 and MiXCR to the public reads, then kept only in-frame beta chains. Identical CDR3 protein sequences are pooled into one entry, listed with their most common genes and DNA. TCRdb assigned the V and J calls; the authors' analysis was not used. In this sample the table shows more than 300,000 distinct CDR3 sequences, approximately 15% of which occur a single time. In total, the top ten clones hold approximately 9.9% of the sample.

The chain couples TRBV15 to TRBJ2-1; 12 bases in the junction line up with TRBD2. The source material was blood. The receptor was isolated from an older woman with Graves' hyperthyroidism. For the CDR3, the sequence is CATSSGGLAGGLGHNEQFF. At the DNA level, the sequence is TGTGCCACCAGCTCCGGGGGTCTAGCGGGAGGGTTGGGCCACAATGAGCAGTTCTTC.